Below, 10 T cell receptor beta chains from the same sample are listed, as sequenced in a study of blood T cell repertoires in COVID-19. The data were produced by immunoSEQ multiplex PCR, yet TCRdb's version contains in-frame clones alone and is incomplete. The table includes more than 150,000 clones, around nine tenths detected once. Sequencing input: peripheral blood. The source of these receptors is a man between 65 and 85 years old with active or convalescent COVID-19.

The chain links TRBV27 to TRBJ2-2, with unresolved D. Germline assignment: CDR1 MNHEY and CDR2 SMNVEV (reference sequence). The V end lost 3 bases, the J end lost 2 bases, and 10 bases lay between the germline ends. The CDR3 consists of 15 residues. CDR3 sequence (DNA): TGTGCCAGCAGTTTGACGCGACTTAACACCGGGGAGCTGTTTTTT. This codes for CASSLTRLNTGELFF.

This clone was picked up one time. This chain uses TRBV5-4 with TRBJ2-5; tentative D call: TRBD1 (6 bases). V dropped 4 bases and J dropped 1 base, with 17 bases sitting between them. In germline, CDR1 is SGHNT, CDR2 YYREEE (reference sequence). CDR3 length: 16 residues. CDR3: CASSGGGLKLQETQYF. CDR3 nucleotide sequence: TGTGCCAGCAGCGGGGGCGGATTGAAACTCCAAGAGACCCAGTACTTC.

The V gene is TRBV2, the J gene TRBJ2-2, with 9 nucleotides matching TRBD2. Germline-derived CDR1 and CDR2 are SNHLY and FYNNEI. V lost 4 bases to trimming and J lost 5 bases; unmatched junction nucleotides: 5. This CDR3 is 15 amino acids long. The CDR3 protein is CASSADLAGTGELFF. The CDR3, as DNA: TGTGCCAGCAGTGCTGACCTAGCGGGAACCGGGGAGCTGTTTTTT.

Only one count was recorded for this clone. The chain recombines TRBV5-1 with TRBJ1-1; 8 nucleotides match TRBD1. CDR1 SGHRS and CDR2 YFSETQ come from the germline V gene. The CDR3 length is 17 residues. After removal of 4 bases from V and 7 bases from J, the junction contained 18 bases not matched to a gene. The CDR3 DNA reads TGCGCCAGCAGCCAAAATCCAATAATGGGACAGGTGGGTGAAGCTTTCTTT. Translating it yields CASSQNPIMGQVGEAFF.

This chain connects TRBV24-1 to TRBJ2-2, with TRBD2 matching 7 bases. This CDR3 is 15 amino acids long. CDR1 is KGHDR, CDR2 SFDVKD, per germline. Trimming took 4 bases from V and 6 from J; bases not matched to a gene: 7. CDR3 DNA sequence: TGTGCCACCAGTGAGTCATCTGGGAGGGCCGGGGAGCTGTTTTTT. It codes for CATSESSGRAGELFF.

This clone was picked up a small number of times. The chain is built from TRBV6-6 and TRBJ2-2; the match to TRBD2 covers 7 bases. Trimming took 4 bases from V and 1 from J; bases not matched to a gene: 3. Germline values: CDR1 MNHNY, CDR2 SVGAGI (reference sequence). The CDR3 totals 15 residues. The CDR3 region has the DNA TGTGCCAGCAGTTGGGCTAGCGGGAACACCGGGGAGCTGTTTTTT. The encoded protein is CASSWASGNTGELFF.

The V call is TRBV10-3, the J call TRBJ1-1; weak D call: TRBD1 (6 bases). The CDR3 consists of 11 residues. The V gene's germline CDR1 is ENHRY and CDR2 SYGVKD. The CDR3 region has the DNA TGTGGGGCGGGGGACACACATGAAGCTTTCTTT. This encodes CGAGDTHEAFF.

V usage is TRBV5-4 and J usage is TRBJ2-1; the match to TRBD2 covers 8 bases. V lost 0 bases and J lost 6; bases outside the gene matches: 2. Germline CDR1 and CDR2: SGHNT and YYREEE (reference sequence). The CDR3 is 14 residues long. CDR3: CASSLVSGSNEQFF. CDR3 DNA: TGTGCCAGCAGCTTGGTCAGCGGGAGCAATGAGCAGTTCTTC.

The CDR3 DNA reads as TGTGCCAGTGGGACAGGGGGTGGCTGGAACACTGAAGCTTTCTTT. Translated, it gives CASGTGGGWNTEAFF. This chain connects TRBV19 to TRBJ1-1; the match to TRBD1 covers 11 bases. The CDR3 loop spans 15 amino acids. Germline trimming cut 8 bases from V and 1 base from J; bases unmatched to any gene: 6. Germline V gives CDR1 LNHDA, CDR2 SQIVND (reference sequence).

The genes are TRBV9 and TRBJ1-3; 9 bases match TRBD1. The CDR3 runs to 17 residues. In germline, CDR1 is SGDLS, CDR2 YYNGEE. The V and J ends lost 3 bases and 0 bases, in that order; junction bases with no gene match: 7. CDR3 protein: CASSDGTGKLSGNTIYF. CDR3 coding DNA: TGTGCCAGCAGCGACGGGACAGGGAAACTCTCTGGAAACACCATATATTTT.